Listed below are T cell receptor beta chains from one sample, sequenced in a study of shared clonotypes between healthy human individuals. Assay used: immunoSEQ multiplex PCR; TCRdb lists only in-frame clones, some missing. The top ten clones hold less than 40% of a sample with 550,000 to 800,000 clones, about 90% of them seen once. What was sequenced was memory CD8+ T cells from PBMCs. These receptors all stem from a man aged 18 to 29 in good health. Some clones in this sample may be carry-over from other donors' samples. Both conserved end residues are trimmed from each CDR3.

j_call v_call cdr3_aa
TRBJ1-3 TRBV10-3 AISEYAGAPFSGNTIY
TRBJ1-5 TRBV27 ASSLYRGQNQPQH
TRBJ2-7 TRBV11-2 ASSTGTGRVYEQY
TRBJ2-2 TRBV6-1 ASGEGRIGELF
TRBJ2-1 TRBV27 ASSLSSGRGNEQF
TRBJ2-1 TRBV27 ASSFSGGDEQF
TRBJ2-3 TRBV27 ASTSGTSGTTDTQY
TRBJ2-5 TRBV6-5 ASSYSQPGRGETQY
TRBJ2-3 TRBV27 ASSPGLVGIEQY
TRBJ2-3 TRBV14 ASSQDLSGQGQY
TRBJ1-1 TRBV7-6 ASSLNPRGNTEAF
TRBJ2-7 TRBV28 ASSPTRTYEQY
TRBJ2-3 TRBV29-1 SVVPGPTQY
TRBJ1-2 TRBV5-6 ASSFPNDGYYT
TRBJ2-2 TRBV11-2 ASSALGSGGNTGELF
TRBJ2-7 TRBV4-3 ASSQGLGAYEQY
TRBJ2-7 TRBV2 AIASGRANEQY
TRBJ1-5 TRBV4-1 ASSQGDWGGNQPQH
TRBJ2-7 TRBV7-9 ASSTSAWDHSYEQY
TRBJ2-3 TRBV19 ASSIGGPSEQY
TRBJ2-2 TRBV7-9 ASSFYTANTGELF
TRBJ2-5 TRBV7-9 ASSSSGGLAGETQY
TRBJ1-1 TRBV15 ATSRDLEVMNTEAF
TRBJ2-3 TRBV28 ASSLSLLAGGHTQY
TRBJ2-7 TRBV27 ASSSGTGLYEQY
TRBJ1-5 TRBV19 ASRSRGWNQPQH
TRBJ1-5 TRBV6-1 ASRVRVSNQPQH
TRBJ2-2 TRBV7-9 ASRGNTGELF
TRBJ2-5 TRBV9 ASSQGGTQY
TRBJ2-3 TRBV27 ASSPLLDLLAGGSLHFTDTQY
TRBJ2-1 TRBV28 ASSRYRTSGSDEQF
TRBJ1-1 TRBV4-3 ASSQDNGGTEAF
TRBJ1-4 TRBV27 ASWRLGTNEKLF
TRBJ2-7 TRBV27 ASSVGRAGTYEQY
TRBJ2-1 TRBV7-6 ASSLLPTNEQF
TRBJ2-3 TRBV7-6 ASSPTRVGKGTDTQY
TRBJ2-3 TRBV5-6 ASSWGGNTQY
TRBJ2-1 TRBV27 ASSLLPVRNEQF
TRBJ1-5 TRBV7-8 ASSLGDSNQPQH
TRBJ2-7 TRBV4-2 ASSQDQGGGYEQY
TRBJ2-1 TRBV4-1 ASSKLAGNNNEQF
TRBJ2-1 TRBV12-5 ASGSRLAGAMRPDEQF
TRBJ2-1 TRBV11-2 ASSLNWASLNEQF
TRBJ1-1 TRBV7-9 ASSLLENEAF
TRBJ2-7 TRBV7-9 ASSLTQSYEQY
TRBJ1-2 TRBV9 ASSNKIANYGYT
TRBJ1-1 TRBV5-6 ASSWGTEAF
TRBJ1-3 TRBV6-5 ASSSSVGYSGNTIY
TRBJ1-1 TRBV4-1 ASSQETAQNTEAF
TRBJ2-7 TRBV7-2 ASSLEYSYRPYEQY
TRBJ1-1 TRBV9 ASSVLSQVATEAF
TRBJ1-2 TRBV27 ASSVGGNGAGYT